The present entry profiles one T cell receptor (beta chain) with its context. In this sample, this clone turned up a few times. Its recognized antigen is unknown. No quality values exist for individual bases; no much larger clone is one base distant. The data were obtained in a study of beta chain features in type 1 diabetes (dated by TCRdb to 2017 to 2018). In the study overall: Patients and healthy donors did not differ in mean age, gender distribution, total cell number or subset yield. Whereas all 30 or so donors provided naive and central memory subsets, regulatory and stem cell-like memory subsets were isolated from just 8 patients and roughly 8 healthy donors. In the study, TCRB repertoires of sorted circulating CD4+ T cell subsets from recently diagnosed type 1 diabetes patients were compared with those of matched healthy donors. A total of some 110 million sorted cells were examined across all samples, and a strong correlation was observed between cell number per subset and RNA yield. On the study overall, not on this receptor specifically: Shorter templates might be favored by PCR, yet because patient and control samples were amplified and corrected together, any such skew would affect both groups equally. Because cDNA rather than genomic DNA was sequenced, highly expressing activated cells could have been over-represented, although no difference in activation and CD3 levels was found between groups. Because small numbers of individuals were included in the HLA sub-analyses, any influence of HLA type on TCRB rearrangement was left unresolved. At VDJ recombination sites, patients with type 1 diabetes made fewer insertions and deleted more nucleotides, a pattern implying thymic rearrangement abnormalities. Type 1 diabetes patients showed a moderate but significant shortening of TCRB CDR3 length in all four CD4+ subsets. Naive, central memory and regulatory TCRB repertoires appeared more similar among patients than among healthy donors.

All of the isolated RNA was reverse transcribed with the High Capacity cDNA Reverse Transcription Kit, so expressed TCRB transcripts were sequenced. Deep immunoSEQ sequencing was performed on naive, central memory and regulatory T cell samples, with an average of about 3.6 million total reads per sample. Sorted cells were lysed in RLT buffer and RNA was extracted with DNase-treated RNeasy Micro or Mini kits, depending on cell number. To prevent cross-contamination, each cell subset was processed individually, whereas patient and healthy donor samples were processed jointly. The immunoSEQ multiplex PCR was used to amplify TCRB sequences from cDNA, yielding 87-bp fragments that span the CDR3 region. Sequencing of the amplicons was done on the Illumina HiSeq platform. From the authors' description of their analysis: PCR bias was computationally corrected using synthetic template baselines, reads within Hamming distance 2 were collapsed, and singletons that could not be merged were discarded. Reads were aligned against IMGT to assign V, D and J genes, CDR3 length and insertions or deletions at six rearrangement sites. Within each subset, clonotype counts were normalized to the number of sorted cells before true diversity and Gini coefficients were calculated with the tcR R package. Repertoire sharing was quantified using the overlap coefficient calculated on TCRB nucleotide sequences. TCRdb carries this immuneACCESS record with in-frame sequences only. Its versions omit some clonotypes, under half of them owing to an unresolved V gene in the studies checked, with the rest unexplained. The V and J calls and clone size come from that table; D and trimming were worked out from the DNA. The sample table holds fewer than 400,000 clones, of which about a tenth were seen once. The ten most abundant clones make up over 0.95% of the sample.

Each donor gave one peripheral blood draw, about 110 mL on average, collected into heparinised tubes. A BD FACSAria II and a panel including CD45RO, CCR7, CD25, CD127, CD95 and CD27 were used to sort naive, central memory, regulatory and stem cell-like memory CD4+ T cells. Every sorted population had a purity above 95%. PBMCs were isolated right away by Lymphoprep density gradient centrifugation and were stained directly, without culture. To minimize batch effects, samples were stained and sorted in pairs, one healthy donor with one patient per experiment. The germline V and J ends show losses of 6 bases and 3 bases respectively, and no gene match explains 9 bases of the junction. From the cysteine up to the phenylalanine, the CDR3 has a length of 15 residues. Only the CDR3 DNA stays, 45 bases, in frame from base 1. Looking up the germline V gene yields CDR1 SGHRS and CDR2 YFSETQ.

This TCR was sampled from a man in his thirties or forties with type 1 diabetes. The sequence joins TRBV5-1 to TRBJ1-2, and 9 bases in between align with TRBD1. Sequences were obtained from central memory CD4+ T cells from blood. Read as DNA, the sequence is TGCGCCAGCAACCCTACAGGGGGCAAAGACTATGGCTACACCTTC. It codes for CASNPTGGKDYGYTF.